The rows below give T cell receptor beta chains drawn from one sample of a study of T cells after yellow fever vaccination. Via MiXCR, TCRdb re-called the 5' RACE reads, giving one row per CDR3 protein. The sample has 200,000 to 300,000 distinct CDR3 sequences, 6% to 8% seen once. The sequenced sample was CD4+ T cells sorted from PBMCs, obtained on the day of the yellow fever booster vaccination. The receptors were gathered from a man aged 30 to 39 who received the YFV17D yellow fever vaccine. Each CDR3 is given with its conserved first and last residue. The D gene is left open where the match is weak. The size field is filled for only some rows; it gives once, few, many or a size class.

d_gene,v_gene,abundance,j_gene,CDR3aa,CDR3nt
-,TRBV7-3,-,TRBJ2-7,CASSLTGIYEQYF,TGTGCCAGCAGCTTAACTGGAATCTACGAGCAGTACTTC
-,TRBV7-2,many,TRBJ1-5,CASSLRGGSNQPQHF,TGTGCCAGCAGCTTACGGGGTGGGAGCAATCAGCCCCAGCATTTT
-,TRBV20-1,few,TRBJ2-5,CSARDPQGLQETQYF,TGCAGTGCTAGAGATCCGCAGGGACTCCAAGAGACCCAGTACTTC
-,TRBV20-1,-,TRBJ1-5,CSARGGGGEPQHF,TGCAGTGCTAGAGGCGGGGGCGGGGAGCCCCAGCATTTT
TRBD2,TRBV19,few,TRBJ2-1,CASRTPAGTSGSHNEQFF,TGTGCCAGTAGGACTCCCGCCGGGACTAGCGGGAGTCATAATGAGCAGTTCTTC
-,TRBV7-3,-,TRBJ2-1,CASSLTSTNNEQFF,TGTGCCAGCAGCTTAACGTCCACTAACAATGAGCAGTTCTTC
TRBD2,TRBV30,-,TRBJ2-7,CAWSRGGLAGTYEQYF,TGTGCCTGGAGTAGGGGAGGACTAGCGGGGACCTACGAGCAGTACTTC
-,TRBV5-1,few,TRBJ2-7,CASSLEYGEQYF,TGCGCCAGCAGCTTGGAATACGGCGAGCAGTACTTC
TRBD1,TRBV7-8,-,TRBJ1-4,CASRLDRGDEKLFF,TGTGCCAGCAGATTGGACAGGGGTGATGAAAAACTGTTTTTT
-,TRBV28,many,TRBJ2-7,CASSLNVFEQYF,TGTGCCAGCAGTTTAAATGTGTTCGAGCAGTACTTC
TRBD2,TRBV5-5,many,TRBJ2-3,CASSPRAGGGTDTQYF,TGTGCCAGCAGCCCGCGAGCGGGAGGGGGCACAGATACGCAGTATTTT
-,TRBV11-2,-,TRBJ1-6,CATDNLGQRKNSPLHF,TGTGCCACCGATAACCTGGGGCAGAGAAAAAATTCACCCCTCCACTTT
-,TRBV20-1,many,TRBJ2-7,CSARTDRRSSYEQYF,TGCAGTGCTAGAACAGACAGACGAAGCTCCTACGAGCAGTACTTC
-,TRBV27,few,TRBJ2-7,CASRSTSGTREYEQYF,TGTGCCAGCAGGTCCACCTCCGGGACCCGGGAGTACGAGCAGTACTTC
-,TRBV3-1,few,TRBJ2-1,CASSENKFF,TGTGCCAGCAGCGAGAATAAGTTCTTC
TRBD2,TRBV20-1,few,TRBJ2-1,CSATFGASGHEQFF,TGCAGTGCTACTTTCGGGGCTAGCGGCCATGAGCAGTTCTTC
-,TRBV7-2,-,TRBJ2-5,CASSPMGAQGETQYF,TGTGCCAGCAGCCCGATGGGGGCGCAGGGAGAGACCCAGTACTTC
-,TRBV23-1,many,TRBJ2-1,CASSQVGAVGGEQFF,TGCGCCAGCAGTCAAGTAGGGGCCGTCGGAGGCGAGCAGTTCTTC
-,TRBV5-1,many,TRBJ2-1,CASSGLHNEQFF,TGCGCCAGCAGCGGATTGCACAATGAGCAGTTCTTC
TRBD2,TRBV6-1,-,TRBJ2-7,CASRKTSGRPHEQYF,TGTGCCAGCAGGAAGACTAGCGGGAGACCCCACGAGCAGTACTTC
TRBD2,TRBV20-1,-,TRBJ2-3,CSARASSGRAVVDTQYF,TGCAGTGCTAGGGCCTCTAGCGGGAGGGCCGTGGTAGATACGCAGTATTTT
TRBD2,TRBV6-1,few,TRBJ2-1,CASSLSGRAADEQFF,TGTGCCAGCAGTCTAAGCGGGAGGGCCGCGGACGAGCAGTTCTTC
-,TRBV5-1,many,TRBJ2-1,CASSLEGSGYNEQFF,TGCGCCAGCAGCTTGGAGGGAAGCGGCTACAATGAGCAGTTCTTC
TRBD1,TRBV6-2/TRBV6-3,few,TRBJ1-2,CASRSGTGVNGYTF,TGTGCCAGCCGTTCCGGCACAGGGGTCAATGGCTACACCTTC
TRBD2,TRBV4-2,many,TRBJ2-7,CASSQELAGGPKNEQYF,TGTGCCAGCAGCCAAGAGTTAGCGGGAGGGCCTAAAAACGAGCAGTACTTC
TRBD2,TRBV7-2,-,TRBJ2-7,CASSPGGGRQYF,TGTGCCAGCAGTCCAGGTGGCGGGAGGCAGTACTTC
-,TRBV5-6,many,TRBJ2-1,CASSKLQGSGPYEQFF,TGTGCCAGCAGTAAACTACAGGGTTCGGGCCCTTATGAGCAGTTCTTC
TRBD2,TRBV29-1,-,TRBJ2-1,CSVEEGTSGSYNEQFF,TGCAGCGTTGAAGAGGGGACTAGCGGTTCCTACAATGAGCAGTTCTTC
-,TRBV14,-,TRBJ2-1,CASSQDWAEQFF,TGTGCCAGCAGTCAAGATTGGGCTGAGCAGTTCTTC
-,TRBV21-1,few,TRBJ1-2,CASSNETGPWLGYTF,TGTGCCAGCAGCAACGAAACCGGGCCCTGGTTGGGCTACACCTTC
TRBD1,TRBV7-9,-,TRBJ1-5,CASSRGQGIDQPQHF,TGTGCCAGCAGCCGAGGACAGGGGATCGATCAGCCCCAGCATTTT
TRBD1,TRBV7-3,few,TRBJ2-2,CASSLTSQGAYTGELFF,TGTGCCAGCAGCTTAACGTCCCAGGGGGCTTACACCGGGGAGCTGTTTTTT
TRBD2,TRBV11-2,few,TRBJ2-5,CASTLLGPPSGIQETQYF,TGTGCCAGCACCCTATTGGGGCCGCCCAGCGGGATACAAGAGACCCAGTACTTC
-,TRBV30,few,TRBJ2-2,CAWSLGPPTGELFF,TGTGCCTGGAGTCTAGGTCCGCCCACCGGGGAGCTGTTTTTT
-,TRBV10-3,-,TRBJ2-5,CAISDAWETQYF,TGTGCCATCAGTGATGCTTGGGAGACCCAGTACTTC